These T cell receptor beta chains were read from a single sample in a study of spatial heterogeneity in lung cancer. TCRdb re-analysed the 5' RACE reads in MiXCR, keeping a single row per CDR3 protein. Among about 6,900 distinct CDR3 sequences listed, approximately 3.9% were seen once. This specimen consisted of normal lung tissue next to the tumor, obtained at surgery. Source of these receptors: a female donor with early-stage non-small cell lung cancer. Each CDR3 is given with its conserved first and last residue. The D gene is left open where the match is weak. Sizes are listed as how often the clone was seen (once, few, many) or a class if it is expanded.

abundance,v_gene,j_gene,d_gene,CDR3nt,CDR3aa
many,TRBV27,TRBJ2-2,TRBD1,TGTGCCAGCAGTCCCGGGACAGGGATCGGGGAGCTGTTTTTT,CASSPGTGIGELFF
many,TRBV7-3,TRBJ1-6,-,TGTGCCAGCAGTTTAAGGGAGAATTCACCCCTCCACTTT,CASSLRENSPLHF
many,TRBV6-5,TRBJ2-7,-,TGTGCCAGCAGCCAAGGGGGGTACGAGCAGTACTTC,CASSQGGYEQYF
medium-sized,TRBV28,TRBJ2-2,-,TGTGCCAGCAGTTCCAGGGGGGCCGGGGAGCTGTTTTTT,CASSSRGAGELFF
medium-sized,TRBV5-1,TRBJ1-1,-,TGCGCCAGCAGCTTGGTGTGGGGAAACACTGAAGCTTTCTTT,CASSLVWGNTEAFF
many,TRBV7-2,TRBJ2-7,-,TGTGCCAGCAGCTTAGCCCCTCCTCCGACGAACTACGAGCAGTACTTC,CASSLAPPPTNYEQYF
medium-sized,TRBV20-1,TRBJ2-5,TRBD2,TGCAGTGCTAGAGCAGGCGCGGGGGGTCGGGAGACCCAGTACTTC,CSARAGAGGRETQYF
many,TRBV19,TRBJ2-5,-,TGTGCCAGTATTGCCGAGACCCAGTACTTC,CASIAETQYF
large,TRBV12-5,TRBJ2-7,TRBD1,TGTGCTAGTGCCTTCGGTTCAGGGGGCGCAACCGGCGAGCAGTACTTC,CASAFGSGGATGEQYF
medium-sized,TRBV27,TRBJ2-2,TRBD1,TGTGCCAGCAGTTTCCGGGACAGGGTTGGCGCCGGGGAGCTGTTTTTT,CASSFRDRVGAGELFF